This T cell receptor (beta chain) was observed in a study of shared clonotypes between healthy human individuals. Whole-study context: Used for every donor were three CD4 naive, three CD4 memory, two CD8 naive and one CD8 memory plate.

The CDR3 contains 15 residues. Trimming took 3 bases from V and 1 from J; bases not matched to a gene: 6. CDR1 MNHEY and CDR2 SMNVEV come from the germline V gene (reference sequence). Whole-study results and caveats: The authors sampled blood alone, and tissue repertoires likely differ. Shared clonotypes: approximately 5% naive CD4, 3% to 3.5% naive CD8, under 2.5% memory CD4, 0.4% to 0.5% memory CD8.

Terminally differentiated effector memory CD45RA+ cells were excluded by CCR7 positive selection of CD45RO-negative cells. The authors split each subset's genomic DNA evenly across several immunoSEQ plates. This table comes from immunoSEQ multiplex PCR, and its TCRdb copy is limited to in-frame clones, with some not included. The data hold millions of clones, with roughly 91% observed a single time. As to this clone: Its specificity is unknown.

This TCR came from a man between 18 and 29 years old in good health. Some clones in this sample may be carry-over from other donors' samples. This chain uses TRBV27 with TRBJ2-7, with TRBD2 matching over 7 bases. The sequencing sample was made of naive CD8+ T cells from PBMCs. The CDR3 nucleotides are TGTGCCAGCAGTTTGGGCGGGAGTATGTCCTACGAGCAGTACTTC. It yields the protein CASSLGGSMSYEQYF.